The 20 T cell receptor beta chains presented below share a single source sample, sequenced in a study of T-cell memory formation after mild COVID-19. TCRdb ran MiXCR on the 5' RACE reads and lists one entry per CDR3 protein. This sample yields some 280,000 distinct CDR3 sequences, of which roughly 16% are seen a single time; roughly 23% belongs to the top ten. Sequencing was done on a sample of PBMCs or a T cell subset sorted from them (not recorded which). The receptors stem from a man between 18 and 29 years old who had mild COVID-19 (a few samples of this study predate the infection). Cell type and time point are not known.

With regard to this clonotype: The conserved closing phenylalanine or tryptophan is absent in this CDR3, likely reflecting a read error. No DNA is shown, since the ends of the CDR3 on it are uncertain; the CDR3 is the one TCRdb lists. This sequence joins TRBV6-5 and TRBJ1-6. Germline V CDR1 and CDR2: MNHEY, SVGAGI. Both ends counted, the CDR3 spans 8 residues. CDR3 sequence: CASSYSGC.

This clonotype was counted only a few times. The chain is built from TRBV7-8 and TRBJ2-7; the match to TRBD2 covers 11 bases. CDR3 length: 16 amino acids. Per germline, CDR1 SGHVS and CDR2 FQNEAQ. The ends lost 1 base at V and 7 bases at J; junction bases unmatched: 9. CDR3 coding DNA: TGTGCCAGCAGCTTAGGGACTAGCGGGCTGTCCGGGGAGCAGTACTTC. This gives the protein CASSLGTSGLSGEQYF.

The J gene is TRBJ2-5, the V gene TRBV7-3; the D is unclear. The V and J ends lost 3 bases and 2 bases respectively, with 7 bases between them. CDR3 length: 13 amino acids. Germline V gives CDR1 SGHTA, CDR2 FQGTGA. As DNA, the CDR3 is TGTGCCAGCAGCTTTTCGGTTCAAGAGACCCAGTACTTC. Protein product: CASSFSVQETQYF. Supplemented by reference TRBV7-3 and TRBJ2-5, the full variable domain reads GAGVSQTPSNKVTEKGKYVELRCDPISGHTALYWYRQSLGQGPEFLIYFQGTGAADDSGLPNDRFFAVRPEGSVSTLKIQRTERGDSAVYLCASSFSVQETQYFGPGTRLLVL.

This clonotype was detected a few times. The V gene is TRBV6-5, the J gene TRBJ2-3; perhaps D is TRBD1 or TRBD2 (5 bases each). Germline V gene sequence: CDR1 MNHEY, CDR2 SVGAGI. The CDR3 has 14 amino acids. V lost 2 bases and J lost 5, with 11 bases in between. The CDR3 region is CASSYRPRGDTQYF. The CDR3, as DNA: TGTGCCAGCAGTTACAGGCCGAGGGGAGATACGCAGTATTTT.

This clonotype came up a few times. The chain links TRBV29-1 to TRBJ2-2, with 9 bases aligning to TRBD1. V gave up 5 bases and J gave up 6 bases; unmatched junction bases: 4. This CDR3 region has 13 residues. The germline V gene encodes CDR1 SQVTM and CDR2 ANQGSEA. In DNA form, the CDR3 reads TGCAGCGTTCCAGGGACAGGGCCCGGGGAGCTGTTTTTT. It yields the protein CSVPGTGPGELFF.

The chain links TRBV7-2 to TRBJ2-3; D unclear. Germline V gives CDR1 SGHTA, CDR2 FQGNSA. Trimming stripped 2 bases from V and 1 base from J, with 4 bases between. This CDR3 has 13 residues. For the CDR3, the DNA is TGTGCCAGCAGCTTAATGGGCACAGATACGCAGTATTTT. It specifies CASSLMGTDTQYF.

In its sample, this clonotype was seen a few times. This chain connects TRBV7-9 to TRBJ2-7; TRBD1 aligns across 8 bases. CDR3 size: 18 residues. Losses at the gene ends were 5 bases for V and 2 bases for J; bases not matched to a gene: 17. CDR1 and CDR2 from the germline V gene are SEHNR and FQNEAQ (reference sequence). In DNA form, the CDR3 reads TGTGCCAGCAGCCCGACCGGGACAGGAACCATCTTTACCTACGAGCAGTACGTC. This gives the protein CASSPTGTGTIFTYEQYV.

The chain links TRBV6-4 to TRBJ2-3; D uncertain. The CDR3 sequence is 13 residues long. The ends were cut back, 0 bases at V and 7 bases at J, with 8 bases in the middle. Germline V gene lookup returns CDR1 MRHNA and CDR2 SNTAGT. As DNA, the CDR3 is TGTGCCAGCAGTGACTCGGGAACAAATACGCAGTATTTT. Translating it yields CASSDSGTNTQYF.

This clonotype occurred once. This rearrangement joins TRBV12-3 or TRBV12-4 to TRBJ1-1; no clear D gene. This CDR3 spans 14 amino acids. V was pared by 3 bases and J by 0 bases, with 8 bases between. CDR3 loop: CASSFLKMNTEAFF. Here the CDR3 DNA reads TGTGCCAGCAGTTTTCTTAAAATGAACACTGAAGCTTTCTTT.

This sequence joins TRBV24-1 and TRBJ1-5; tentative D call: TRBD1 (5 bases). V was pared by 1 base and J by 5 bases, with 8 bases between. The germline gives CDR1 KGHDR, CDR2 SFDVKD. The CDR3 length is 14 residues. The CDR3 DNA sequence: TGTGCCACCAGTGATTTCGGGGGAGATCAGCCCCAGCATTTT. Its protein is CATSDFGGDQPQHF.

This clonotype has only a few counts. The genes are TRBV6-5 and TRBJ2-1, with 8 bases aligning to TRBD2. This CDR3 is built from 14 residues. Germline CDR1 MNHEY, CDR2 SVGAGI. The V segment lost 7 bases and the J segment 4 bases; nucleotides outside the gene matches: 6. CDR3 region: CASTPGGAYNEQFF. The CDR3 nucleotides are TGTGCCAGCACCCCGGGGGGGGCATACAATGAGCAGTTCTTC.

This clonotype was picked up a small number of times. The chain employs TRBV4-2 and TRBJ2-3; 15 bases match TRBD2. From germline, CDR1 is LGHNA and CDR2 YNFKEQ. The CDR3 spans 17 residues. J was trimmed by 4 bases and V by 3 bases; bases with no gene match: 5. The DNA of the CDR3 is TGTGCCAGCAGCCATGCGGGACTAGCGGGGGGATCAGATACGCAGTATTTT. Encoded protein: CASSHAGLAGGSDTQYF.

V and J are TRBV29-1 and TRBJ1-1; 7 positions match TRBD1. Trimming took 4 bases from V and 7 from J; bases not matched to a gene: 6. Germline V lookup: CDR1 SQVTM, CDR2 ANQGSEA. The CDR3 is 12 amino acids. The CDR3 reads CSVGRGPGEAFF. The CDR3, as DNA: TGCAGCGTTGGGAGGGGGCCCGGTGAAGCTTTCTTT.

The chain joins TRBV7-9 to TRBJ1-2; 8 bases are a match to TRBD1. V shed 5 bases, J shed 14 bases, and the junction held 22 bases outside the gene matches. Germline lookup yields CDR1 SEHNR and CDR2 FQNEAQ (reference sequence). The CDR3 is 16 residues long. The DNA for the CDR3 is TGTGCCAGCAGCCCCAGCGGGGTCCGGACAGGGCAAGATCGGACCTTC. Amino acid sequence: CASSPSGVRTGQDRTF.

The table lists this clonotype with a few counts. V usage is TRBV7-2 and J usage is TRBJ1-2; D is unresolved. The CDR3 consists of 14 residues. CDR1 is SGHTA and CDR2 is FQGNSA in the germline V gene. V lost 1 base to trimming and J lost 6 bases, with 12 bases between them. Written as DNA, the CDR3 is TGTGCCAGCAGCTTAGATCCAGCTACTCATGGCTACACCTTC. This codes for CASSLDPATHGYTF.

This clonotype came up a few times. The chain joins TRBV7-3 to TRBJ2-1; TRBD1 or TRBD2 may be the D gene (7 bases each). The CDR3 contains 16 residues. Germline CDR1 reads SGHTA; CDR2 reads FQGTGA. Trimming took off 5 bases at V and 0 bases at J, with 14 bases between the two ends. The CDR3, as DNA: TGTGCCAGCAGCCCCCCAGGGGGGGCCTCCTACAATGAGCAGTTCTTC. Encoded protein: CASSPPGGASYNEQFF.

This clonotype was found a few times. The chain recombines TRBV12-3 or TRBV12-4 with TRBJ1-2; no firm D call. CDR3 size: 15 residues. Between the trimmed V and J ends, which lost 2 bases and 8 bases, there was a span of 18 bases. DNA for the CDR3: TGTGCCAGCAGTTTATCGGGCCGCCCGGCCTGGGGCTACACCTTC. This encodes CASSLSGRPAWGYTF.

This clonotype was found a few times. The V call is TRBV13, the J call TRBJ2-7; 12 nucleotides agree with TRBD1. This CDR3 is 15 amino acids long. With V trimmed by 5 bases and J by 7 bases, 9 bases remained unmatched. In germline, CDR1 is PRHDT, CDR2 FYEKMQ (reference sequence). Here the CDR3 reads CASSVGGTGGWEQYF. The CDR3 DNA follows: TGTGCCAGCAGCGTTGGCGGGACAGGGGGCTGGGAGCAGTACTTC. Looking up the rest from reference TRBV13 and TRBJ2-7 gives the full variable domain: AAGVIQSPRHLIKEKRETATLKCYPIPRHDTVYWYQQGPGQDPQFLISFYEKMQSDKGSIPDRFSAQQFSDYHSELNMSSLELGDSALYFCASSVGGTGGWEQYFGPGTRLTVT.

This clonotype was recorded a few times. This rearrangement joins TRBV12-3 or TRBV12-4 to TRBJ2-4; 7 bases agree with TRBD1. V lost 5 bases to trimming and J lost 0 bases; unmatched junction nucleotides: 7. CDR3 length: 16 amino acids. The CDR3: CASSTGESLAKNIQYF. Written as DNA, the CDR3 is TGTGCCAGCAGTACAGGGGAGAGTCTAGCCAAAAACATTCAGTACTTC.

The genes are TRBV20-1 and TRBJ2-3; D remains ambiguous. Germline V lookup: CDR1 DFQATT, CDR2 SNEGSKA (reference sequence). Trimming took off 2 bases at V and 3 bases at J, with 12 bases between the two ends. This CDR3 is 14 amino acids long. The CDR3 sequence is CSARKPPGTDTQYF. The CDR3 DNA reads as TGCAGTGCTAGAAAGCCCCCCGGGACAGATACGCAGTATTTT.